This T cell receptor (beta chain) was recovered during a study of blood T cell repertoires in COVID-19. Study-wide background: COVID-19 samples from acute and convalescent phases originated in the United States, Italy and Spain.

This CDR3 region has 12 residues. Trimming left V 6 bases short and J 2 bases short, with 7 bases between. Using immunoSEQ multiplex PCR, the repertoire was profiled, and TCRdb retains in-frame clones only, with some absent. The sample gives around 160,000 clones, roughly 85% of which show up once; roughly 8% is in the top ten. This TCR was sampled from a woman aged 55-70 years with COVID-19, enrolled during active disease. The gene calls are TRBV12-3 or TRBV12-4 and TRBJ1-2, with D perhaps matching TRBD1 (6 bases). Sequenced: peripheral blood. The CDR3 protein is CASSQGNYGYTF. As DNA, the CDR3 is TGTGCCAGCAGCCAGGGGAACTATGGCTACACCTTC.